The 26 T cell receptor beta chains below come from one sample, sequenced in a study of CD8 T cells in ankylosing spondylitis. Study-level findings and limits: Several highly homologous variants formed a TCR beta motif that appeared characteristic of ankylosing spondylitis blood.

Their antigen targets remain unknown. TCRdb recomputed calls from the 5' RACE reads with MiXCR, one row per CDR3 protein. The sample comprises around 220,000 distinct CDR3 sequences, about 17% of which are singletons, and approximately 42% rests with the top ten. The specimen sequenced was blood, either unsorted or a sorted T cell fraction (not recorded which). The receptors shown here come from a male donor with ankylosing spondylitis.

The chain has TRBV25-1 and TRBJ2-1, with 8 bases identical to TRBD2. The J segment lost 9 bases and the V segment lost 4 bases, leaving 23 bases of the junction unmatched. The CDR3 is made up of 19 amino acids. From germline, CDR1 is MGHDK and CDR2 SYGVNS. CDR3 sequence reads: CASSGPELLGLEKLGEQFF. DNA of the CDR3: TGTGCCAGCAGTGGCCCCGAACTGCTGGGACTAGAAAAGTTAGGTGAGCAGTTCTTC.

The chain combines TRBV10-2 with TRBJ1-1, with 8 bases that match TRBD1. CDR3 length: 14 amino acids. Germline CDR1 is WSHSY and CDR2 is SAAADI. The V segment lost 6 bases and the J segment 4 bases; nucleotides outside the gene matches: 7. The CDR3 spells CASRDRGAGTEAFF. The CDR3 DNA reads as TGCGCCAGCAGAGACAGGGGCGCGGGCACTGAAGCTTTCTTT.

This clonotype was seen more than once but under ten times. The rearrangement links TRBV7-9 to TRBJ1-2; TRBD1 aligns across 12 bases. J lost 8 bases, V lost 7 bases, and 8 bases had no gene match. CDR1 is SEHNR and CDR2 is FQNEAQ in the germline V gene (reference sequence). The CDR3 loop spans 14 amino acids. The CDR3 nucleotides read TGTGCCAGCAAGGGACAGGGGGCGTTGGAGGGCTACACCTTC. This codes for CASKGQGALEGYTF. Combining the CDR3 with reference TRBV7-9 and TRBJ1-2 gives the whole variable domain DTGVSQNPRHKITKRGQNVTFRCDPISEHNRLYWYRQTLGQGPEFLTYFQNEAQLEKSRLLSDRFSAERPKGSFSTLEIQRTEQGDSAMYLCASKGQGALEGYTFGSGTRLTVV.

This clonotype was seen a few times. CDR3 region: CASSFPQSPDMNTEAFF. The CDR3 DNA reads TGTGCCAGCAGTTTTCCCCAGTCTCCGGACATGAACACTGAAGCTTTCTTT. The chain joins TRBV12-3 or TRBV12-4 to TRBJ1-1; a weak D match, TRBD1 (5 bases). The V and J ends lost 3 bases and 0 bases respectively, with 17 bases between them. The CDR3 runs 17 residues.

The chain recombines TRBV28 with TRBJ2-1; 10 nucleotides match TRBD2. The V and J ends lost 3 bases and 3 bases, in that order; junction bases with no gene match: 5. CDR1 is MDHEN, CDR2 SYDVKM, per germline. The CDR3 spans 16 residues. The CDR3, as DNA: TGTGCCAGCAGTTTTTGGACTAGCGGAAACTACAATGAGCAGTTCTTC. Protein sequence: CASSFWTSGNYNEQFF.

The chain combines TRBV3-1 with TRBJ2-7; 10 nucleotides agree with TRBD2. The J segment lost 5 bases and the V segment lost 6 bases, leaving 16 bases of the junction unmatched. The V gene's germline CDR1 is LGHDT and CDR2 YNNKEL (reference sequence). The CDR3 loop spans 17 amino acids. The CDR3 DNA sequence: TGTGCCAGCAGTCAATATGCAATAGCGGGGGGAATCAACGAGCAGTACTTC. Translation gives CASSQYAIAGGINEQYF.

A few counts support this clonotype. CDR3 sequence (DNA): TGTGCCAGCAGTTACTCATCGGCGGGAGGGCGACCACACACAGATACGCAGTATTTT. Its protein product is CASSYSSAGGRPHTDTQYF. V gene TRBV6-2 or TRBV6-3 combines with J gene TRBJ2-3; TRBD2 agrees at 9 bases. The CDR3 is made up of 19 amino acids. After removal of 0 bases from V and 2 bases from J, the junction contained 12 bases not matched to a gene. Germline V lookup: CDR1 MNHEY, CDR2 SVGEGT.

This clonotype appeared a single time. The chain uses TRBV7-9 and TRBJ2-7, with D possibly called TRBD1 or TRBD2 (5 bases each). Trimming cost V 8 bases and J 6 bases, with 17 bases left between them. The CDR3 spans 13 residues. Germline CDR1 reads SEHNR; CDR2 reads FQNEAQ (reference sequence). The CDR3 DNA sequence: TGTGCCAGCGACGAGGGGACCTTCTCCGAGCAGTACTTC. Translation gives CASDEGTFSEQYF.

This clonotype appeared a few times. The V gene is TRBV12-3 or TRBV12-4, the J gene TRBJ2-1, with 7 bases identical to TRBD1. This CDR3 spans 14 amino acids. With 5 bases clipped from V and 8 bases from J, the junction kept 9 bases outside the gene matches. The CDR3 spells CASSPIGGADEQFF. In DNA form, the CDR3 reads TGTGCCAGCAGTCCGATAGGGGGCGCCGATGAGCAGTTCTTC.

This clonotype was detected a few times. The V gene is TRBV5-1, the J gene TRBJ2-7, with D tentatively TRBD2 (5 bases). V dropped 0 bases and J dropped 1 base, with 8 bases sitting between them. The CDR3 runs 14 residues. Per the germline V gene, CDR1 is SGHRS and CDR2 is YFSETQ. The CDR3 loop reads CASSLVERSYEQYF. The DNA for the CDR3 is TGCGCCAGCAGCTTGGTGGAGCGGTCCTACGAGCAGTACTTC.

CDR3 sequence (DNA): TGTGCCAGCAGCGACATGAAGACAGGGGGAACTGAAGCTTTCTTT. This sequence encodes CASSDMKTGGTEAFF. The V gene is TRBV13, the J gene TRBJ1-1, with 9 bases matching TRBD1. CDR1 is PRHDT and CDR2 is FYEKMQ in the germline V gene (reference sequence). CDR3 length: 15 residues. V lost 5 bases to trimming and J lost 5 bases; unmatched junction nucleotides: 9. The whole variable domain, filled in from reference TRBV13 and TRBJ1-1, reads AAGVIQSPRHLIKEKRETATLKCYPIPRHDTVYWYQQGPGQDPQFLISFYEKMQSDKGSIPDRFSAQQFSDYHSELNMSSLELGDSALYFCASSDMKTGGTEAFFGQGTRLTVV.

This clonotype was observed a few times. This chain joins TRBV7-9 and TRBJ2-1, with TRBD2 identical over 7 bases. CDR3 length: 16 residues. CDR1 and CDR2 (germline): SEHNR, FQNEAQ (reference sequence). V trimming: 4 bases; J trimming: 6 bases; junction bases outside the gene matches: 12. The CDR3 coding sequence is TGTGCCAGCAGCTCCAGGGTGGGGGGGAGCGGCAATGAGCAGTTCTTC. It is translated as CASSSRVGGSGNEQFF.

J is TRBJ2-3 and V is TRBV14, with 8 nucleotides matching TRBD2. CDR3 length: 18 amino acids. V shed 1 base and J 4 bases; nucleotides not matched to a gene: 13. Germline CDR1 reads SGHDN; CDR2 reads FVKESK. CDR3 in amino acids: CASSQAGARRGVPDTQYF. In DNA form, the CDR3 reads TGTGCCAGCAGCCAAGCTGGTGCCCGGCGGGGGGTCCCAGATACGCAGTATTTT.

V gene TRBV4-1 combines with J gene TRBJ1-2; possible D gene TRBD1, 6 bases. Germline V gene sequence: CDR1 MGHRA, CDR2 YSYEKL. The CDR3 covers 17 residues. V was cut by 1 base and J by 8 bases, with 23 bases left in between. In DNA form, the CDR3 reads TGCGCCAGCAGCCAAGGAACCCGACTCGGAGGGGGTGAGGGCTACACCTTC. Protein product: CASSQGTRLGGGEGYTF.

This clonotype came up a few times. This CDR3 reads CASSQAGTASYNEQFF. Here the CDR3 DNA reads TGCGCCAGCAGCCAAGCCGGGACAGCTTCCTACAATGAGCAGTTCTTC. This chain joins TRBV4-1 and TRBJ2-1, with 7 bases lining up with TRBD1. J was trimmed by 1 base and V by 1 base; bases with no gene match: 4. The CDR3 loop spans 16 amino acids. Germline values: CDR1 MGHRA, CDR2 YSYEKL.

The V and J genes are TRBV6-1 and TRBJ2-5; D call uncertain. V lost 1 base, J lost 3 bases, and 9 bases lay in between. The germline V gene encodes CDR1 MNHNS and CDR2 SASEGT. This CDR3 is built from 14 residues. The CDR3 loop is CASSEVGREETQYF. The CDR3 region has the DNA TGTGCCAGCAGTGAAGTTGGTAGGGAAGAGACCCAGTACTTC.

This clonotype was seen more than once but under ten times. The rearrangement links TRBV3-1 to TRBJ1-1, with a tentative D call TRBD1 (6 bases). This CDR3 spans 15 amino acids. Germline V gene data show CDR1 as LGHDT and CDR2 as YNNKEL (reference sequence). Trimming stripped 0 bases from V and 3 bases from J, with 11 bases between. DNA for the CDR3: TGTGCCAGCAGCCAAGAAGGTTCAGGGGACACTGAAGCTTTCTTT. It codes for CASSQEGSGDTEAFF.

The chain carries TRBV24-1 and TRBJ2-1; TRBD1 aligns across 7 bases. CDR1 is KGHDR, CDR2 SFDVKD, per germline. The junction had 12 bases not matched to a gene; V was cut back by 4 bases and J by 4 bases. This CDR3 contains 17 residues. The DNA of the CDR3 is TGTGCCACCAGTGACTCCGTAAGTGGGACAGAGTACAATGAGCAGTTCTTC. Its protein product is CATSDSVSGTEYNEQFF.

This clonotype has just a few counts. V is TRBV28 and J is TRBJ2-7; a weak D match, TRBD2 (5 bases). Trimming pared 2 bases from V and 0 bases from J, leaving 11 bases between. CDR1 MDHEN and CDR2 SYDVKM come from the germline V gene. This CDR3 has 15 residues. CDR3 sequence: CASSLRLASSYEQYF. The CDR3 nucleotides read TGTGCCAGCAGTTTAAGGTTAGCGAGCTCCTACGAGCAGTACTTC.

This chain joins TRBV7-9 and TRBJ1-1; 7 positions match TRBD1. CDR1 is SEHNR, CDR2 FQNEAQ, per germline (reference sequence). With 4 bases clipped from V and 1 base from J, the junction kept 3 bases outside the gene matches. The CDR3 is 14 amino acids. CDR3 sequence reads: CASSSGQKNTEAFF. The CDR3 bases are TGTGCCAGCAGCTCGGGACAGAAGAACACTGAAGCTTTCTTT.

The chain uses TRBV28 and TRBJ2-7; 7 bases align to TRBD2. The CDR3 contains 14 residues. Unmatched junction bases numbered 7, after V lost 5 bases and J lost 3 bases. Germline V gene lookup returns CDR1 MDHEN and CDR2 SYDVKM. The CDR3 sequence is CASSRVGDYYEQYF. The CDR3 DNA reads as TGTGCCAGCAGTAGAGTCGGGGACTACTACGAGCAGTACTTC.

This clonotype was detected a few times. The V call is TRBV4-3, the J call TRBJ2-3, with a weak D call TRBD1 (6 bases). The CDR3 extends over 16 amino acids. In germline, CDR1 is LGHNA, CDR2 YSLEER. Between the trimmed V and J ends, which lost 3 bases and 2 bases, there was a span of 15 bases. The CDR3 loop reads CASSHITGTPTDTQYF. The CDR3 region has the DNA TGCGCCAGCAGCCACATAACAGGGACCCCCACAGATACGCAGTATTTT.

This clonotype occurred a few times. The CDR3 nucleotides are TGTGCCTGGGAGGGCGGCAGCTCCTACGAGCAGTACTTC. This codes for CAWEGGSSYEQYF. The J gene is TRBJ2-7, the V gene TRBV30, with D possibly matching TRBD2 (5 bases). V was pared by 5 bases and J by 0 bases, with 11 bases between. This CDR3 is built from 13 residues. The germline V gene encodes CDR1 GTSNPN and CDR2 SVGIG (reference sequence).

This sequence joins TRBV5-8 and TRBJ1-1, with 9 bases matching TRBD1. J lost 0 bases, V lost 5 bases, and 2 bases had no gene match. Germline V gene lookup returns CDR1 SGHTS and CDR2 YDEGEE. This CDR3 has 14 amino acids. For the CDR3, the DNA is TGTGCCAGCAGGGACAGGGGCTTGAACACTGAAGCTTTCTTT. It is translated as CASRDRGLNTEAFF.

The chain carries TRBV20-1 and TRBJ2-1, with 13 bases lining up with TRBD2. V trimming: 1 base; J trimming: 5 bases; junction bases outside the gene matches: 5. The CDR3 length is 16 residues. CDR1 is DFQATT and CDR2 is SNEGSKA in the germline V gene (reference sequence). The CDR3 sequence is CSARGLGLAGDNEQFF. CDR3 nucleotides: TGCAGTGCTAGAGGCTTAGGACTAGCGGGAGACAATGAGCAGTTCTTC.

V gene TRBV19 combines with J gene TRBJ2-2; D is undetermined. The CDR3 is made up of 13 amino acids. Germline-derived CDR1 and CDR2 are LNHDA and SQIVND (reference sequence). Trimming cost V 7 bases and J 1 base, with 7 bases left between them. DNA for the CDR3: TGTGCCAGTACAAGAATGAACACCGGGGAGCTGTTTTTT. Its protein is CASTRMNTGELFF.